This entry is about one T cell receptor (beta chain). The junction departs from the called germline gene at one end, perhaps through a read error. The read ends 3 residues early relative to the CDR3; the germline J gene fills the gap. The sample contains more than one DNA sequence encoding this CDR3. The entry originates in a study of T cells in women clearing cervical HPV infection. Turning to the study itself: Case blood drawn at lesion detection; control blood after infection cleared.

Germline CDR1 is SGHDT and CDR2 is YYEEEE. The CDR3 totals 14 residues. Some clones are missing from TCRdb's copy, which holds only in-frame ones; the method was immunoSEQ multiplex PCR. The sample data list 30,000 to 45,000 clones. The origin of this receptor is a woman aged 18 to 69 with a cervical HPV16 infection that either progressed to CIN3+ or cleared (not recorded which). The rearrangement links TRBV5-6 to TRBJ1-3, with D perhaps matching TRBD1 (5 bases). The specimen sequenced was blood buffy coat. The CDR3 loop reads CASSPGFFGNTIYF. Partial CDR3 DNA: TGTGCCAGCAGCCCAGGGTTTTTTGGAAACACT.